This is a list of T cell receptor beta chains from one sample in a study of blood T cell repertoires in COVID-19. Profiling relied on immunoSEQ multiplex PCR, and the TCRdb table lists in-frame clones only, not all of them. The sample has 340,000 or so clones, 80% to 90% seen once. The sample consisted of peripheral blood. These receptors were taken from a young man with active or convalescent COVID-19. Each CDR3 is given with its conserved first and last residue. A D gene is named only where the DNA matches it firmly. Part of the rows lack a size; the others show once, few, many or a class for expanded clones.

V,J,size,D,CDR3,DNA
TRBV27,TRBJ2-3,NA,NA,CASSLSRRADTQYF,TGTGCCAGCAGTTTATCAAGGCGGGCAGATACGCAGTATTTT
TRBV2,TRBJ1-2,NA,NA,CASSENRLANYGYTF,TGTGCCAGCAGTGAAAACAGGTTGGCTAACTATGGCTACACCTTC
TRBV19,TRBJ1-5,NA,NA,CASSISNQPQHF,TGTGCCAGTAGTATATCAAATCAGCCCCAGCATTTT
TRBV7-8,TRBJ2-1,NA,NA,CASSFSGEQFF,TGTGCCAGCAGCTTTAGCGGTGAGCAGTTCTTC
TRBV12-5,TRBJ1-1,NA,NA,CARGGGGGEAFF,TGTGCTAGGGGTGGCGGGGGGGGCGAAGCTTTCTTT
TRBV28,TRBJ2-7,NA,NA,CASSHHAGSYEQYF,TGTGCCAGCAGTCACCACGCAGGGTCCTACGAGCAGTACTTC
TRBV9,TRBJ1-6,once,NA,CASSVDGDSPLHF,TGTGCCAGCAGCGTAGATGGAGATTCACCCCTCCACTTT
TRBV11-3,TRBJ1-1,few,NA,CASRRQANTEAFF,TGTGCCAGCAGGCGACAGGCGAACACTGAAGCTTTCTTT
TRBV28,TRBJ1-1,NA,NA,CASSFAGVDMNTEAFF,TGTGCCAGCAGTTTCGCAGGGGTTGATATGAACACTGAAGCTTTCTTT
TRBV28,TRBJ2-1,NA,TRBD2,CASRPTLAGVNEQFF,TGTGCCAGCAGACCTACTCTAGCGGGAGTCAATGAGCAGTTCTTC
TRBV4-3,TRBJ1-2,NA,NA,CASSQGPAPSYGYTF,TGCGCCAGCAGCCAAGGTCCGGCTCCTAGCTATGGCTACACCTTC
TRBV4-3,TRBJ2-1,NA,TRBD2,CASSPGLAGVNEQFF,TGCGCCAGCAGCCCAGGACTAGCGGGAGTAAATGAGCAGTTCTTC
TRBV7-3,TRBJ1-1,NA,TRBD1,CASSFRQGSTEAFF,TGTGCCAGCAGCTTTCGACAGGGAAGCACTGAAGCTTTCTTT
TRBV2,TRBJ2-1,NA,NA,CASSEWRDEQFF,TGTGCCAGCAGTGAATGGAGGGATGAGCAGTTCTTC
TRBV6-2/TRBV6-3,TRBJ2-5,few,NA,CASSYVFEGGETQYF,TGTGCCAGCAGTTACGTATTTGAGGGAGGCGAGACCCAGTACTTC
TRBV9,TRBJ1-1,NA,NA,CASSEWQNTEAFF,TGTGCCAGCAGCGAATGGCAGAACACTGAAGCTTTCTTT
TRBV30,TRBJ2-7,NA,TRBD2,CAWSAGLAGNYEQYF,TGTGCCTGGAGTGCGGGACTAGCGGGAAACTACGAGCAGTACTTC
TRBV6-4,TRBJ2-3,few,TRBD2,CASSDSAGGSTDTQYF,TGTGCCAGCAGTGACTCTGCGGGGGGGAGCACAGATACGCAGTATTTT
TRBV28,TRBJ2-5,NA,TRBD2,CASSLGLAARQETQYF,TGTGCCAGCAGCCTGGGACTAGCGGCCCGCCAAGAGACCCAGTACTTC
TRBV27,TRBJ1-5,NA,TRBD1,CASRAHRDSQPQHF,TGTGCCAGCAGGGCCCACCGGGACAGTCAGCCCCAGCATTTT
TRBV7-2,TRBJ2-3,NA,TRBD2,CASSRSQRGAGASTDTQYF,TGTGCCAGCAGCCGGAGCCAAAGGGGAGCGGGAGCTTCCACAGATACGCAGTATTTT
TRBV27,TRBJ1-4,NA,TRBD1,CASSLTPRQGGKLFF,TGTGCCAGCAGTTTAACTCCCCGACAGGGTGGAAAACTGTTTTTT
TRBV6-6,TRBJ2-3,NA,TRBD2,CASRPFLAGVDDTQYF,TGTGCCAGCAGACCCTTCCTAGCGGGGGTTGACGATACGCAGTATTTT
TRBV9,TRBJ2-7,NA,NA,CASSVVAESFYEQYF,TGTGCCAGCAGCGTAGTAGCGGAGTCCTTCTACGAGCAGTACTTC
TRBV2,TRBJ2-2,NA,TRBD2,CASSELAGGRNTGELFF,TGTGCCAGCAGTGAGCTAGCGGGGGGGCGAAACACCGGGGAGCTGTTTTTT
TRBV5-1,TRBJ2-7,NA,TRBD1,CASRQGTGDYEQYF,TGCGCCAGCAGACAAGGGACAGGTGACTACGAGCAGTACTTC
TRBV20-1,TRBJ1-1,NA,NA,CSASHTPGHLNTEAFF,TGCAGTGCTAGTCATACGCCGGGACACCTGAACACTGAAGCTTTCTTT
TRBV5-4,TRBJ1-2,NA,NA,CASSLAQGLLGGGYTF,TGTGCCAGCAGCTTGGCTCAGGGGCTCTTAGGCGGCGGCTACACCTTC
TRBV19,TRBJ2-1,NA,NA,CASSRTGNPYNEQFF,TGTGCCAGTAGCCGAACAGGGAACCCCTACAATGAGCAGTTCTTC
TRBV2,TRBJ2-1,NA,TRBD2,CASSTSPSSGGKYNEQFF,TGTGCCAGCAGTACCTCACCTTCCAGCGGGGGGAAATACAATGAGCAGTTCTTC
TRBV28,TRBJ1-4,few,TRBD1,CASRRTGTNEKLFF,TGTGCCAGCAGGCGGACAGGGACGAATGAAAAACTGTTTTTT
TRBV25-1,TRBJ2-3,once,NA,CASSELRTVSTDTQYF,TGTGCCAGCAGTGAATTGCGGACAGTAAGCACAGATACGCAGTATTTT
TRBV29-1,TRBJ2-7,once,TRBD1,CSVLGSPGQGVEQYF,TGCAGCGTTCTGGGTTCACCGGGACAGGGTGTCGAGCAGTACTTC
TRBV6-2/TRBV6-3,TRBJ2-7,NA,NA,CASSYIGESYEQYF,TGTGCCAGCAGTTACATCGGAGAGTCCTACGAGCAGTACTTC
TRBV3-1/TRBV3-2,TRBJ2-2,many,TRBD2,CASSQVAGFSTGELFF,TGTGCCAGCAGCCAAGTAGCGGGGTTCTCCACCGGGGAGCTGTTTTTT
TRBV7-6,TRBJ2-7,NA,TRBD2,CASRASGRGEQYF,TGTGCCAGCAGGGCTAGCGGGAGAGGCGAGCAGTACTTC
TRBV2,TRBJ2-5,NA,NA,CASSAFETQYF,TGTGCCAGCAGTGCCTTTGAGACCCAGTACTTC
TRBV3-1/TRBV3-2,TRBJ1-2,few,NA,CASSQGRLVSTF,TGTGCCAGCAGCCAGGGGCGGCTCGTGTCCACCTTC
TRBV29-1,TRBJ2-7,many,NA,CSVVTGEQYF,TGCAGCGTTGTGACTGGGGAGCAGTACTTC
TRBV5-1,TRBJ2-7,NA,NA,CASSFGKGSSYEQYF,TGCGCCAGCAGCTTTGGGAAGGGGTCCTCCTACGAGCAGTACTTC
TRBV28,TRBJ1-5,NA,NA,CASSFPYRVGQPQHF,TGTGCCAGCAGTTTTCCCTACAGGGTGGGGCAGCCCCAGCATTTT
TRBV18,TRBJ1-5,NA,TRBD1,CASSLDRVRNGSPQHF,TGTGCCAGCTCTCTGGACAGGGTTCGCAATGGTTCCCCCCAGCATTTT
TRBV11-2,TRBJ1-1,NA,NA,CASSYPRGGYTEAFF,TGTGCCAGCAGCTACCCGCGTGGTGGTTACACTGAAGCTTTCTTT
TRBV5-6,TRBJ1-5,NA,TRBD1,CASSDRVGNQPQHF,TGTGCCAGCAGCGACAGGGTCGGCAATCAGCCCCAGCATTTT
TRBV4-1,TRBJ2-7,NA,TRBD2,CASSPSFGTSWYEQYF,TGCGCCAGCAGCCCCTCCTTTGGGACTAGCTGGTACGAGCAGTACTTC
TRBV18,TRBJ2-1,NA,NA,CASSPVTGTNEQFF,TGTGCCAGCTCACCAGTTACAGGGACAAATGAGCAGTTCTTC
TRBV5-1,TRBJ2-3,NA,NA,CASSQWDTSTDTQYF,TGCGCCAGCAGCCAGTGGGACACCAGCACAGATACGCAGTATTTT
TRBV2,TRBJ2-1,NA,TRBD2,CASRPSGLARHNEQFF,TGTGCCAGTCGCCCCTCGGGACTAGCGCGCCACAATGAGCAGTTCTTC
TRBV7-9,TRBJ2-6,few,TRBD1,CASSTGAVRSGANVLTF,TGTGCCAGCAGTACAGGGGCCGTTCGATCTGGGGCCAACGTCCTGACTTTC
TRBV19,TRBJ1-5,NA,TRBD1,CASRWTGARKNQPQHF,TGTGCCAGTAGATGGACAGGGGCGCGGAAAAATCAGCCCCAGCATTTT
TRBV24-1,TRBJ2-1,once,TRBD1,CATSGTGGASAYNEQFF,TGTGCCACCAGTGGGACAGGGGGGGCTAGTGCCTACAATGAGCAGTTCTTC
TRBV11-3,TRBJ2-5,NA,TRBD1,CASSLVRDSGWGQGTQYF,TGTGCCAGCAGCTTAGTACGGGATAGCGGGTGGGGACAGGGGACCCAGTACTTC
TRBV6-5,TRBJ1-5,once,NA,CASSYGGASGQPQHF,TGTGCCAGCAGTTACGGGGGGGCGTCCGGTCAGCCCCAGCATTTT